This is a list of T cell receptor beta chains from one sample in a study of blood T cell repertoires in COVID-19. TCRdb's table, derived via immunoSEQ multiplex PCR, lists solely in-frame clones and lacks some. The data hold 200,000 to 300,000 clones, with around 86% observed a single time. The source material was peripheral blood. These receptors were collected from a woman between 55 and 75 years old with COVID-19, enrolled during active disease. Each CDR3 is given with its conserved first and last residue. A D gene is named only where the DNA matches it firmly. Size tells how often a clone was seen (once, few, many) or the class of an expanded clone, and some rows leave it out.

D	size	V	length	J	CDR3	DNA
NA	once	TRBV3-1/TRBV3-2	15	TRBJ1-2	CASSQGGGAVYGYTF	TGTGCCAGCAGCCAAGGAGGGGGGGCGGTCTATGGCTACACCTTC
NA	NA	TRBV5-4	14	TRBJ1-4	CASSRGPQGEKLFF	TGTGCCAGCAGCCGTGGGCCTCAAGGTGAAAAACTGTTTTTT
NA	NA	TRBV11-2	14	TRBJ2-7	CASSLVRRGHEQYF	TGTGCCAGCAGCTTAGTCCGCAGGGGCCACGAGCAGTACTTC
TRBD2	NA	TRBV5-4	16	TRBJ2-3	CASSLDSGRRSDTQYF	TGTGCCAGCAGCTTGGATAGCGGGAGGAGATCAGATACGCAGTATTTT
NA	NA	TRBV5-1	14	TRBJ2-7	CASSSRSYPHEQYF	TGCGCCAGCAGCTCCAGGTCCTACCCCCACGAGCAGTACTTC
TRBD2	once	TRBV6-1	15	TRBJ2-6	CASSEGGSGANVLTF	TGTGCCAGCAGTGAGGGAGGGTCTGGGGCCAACGTCCTGACTTTC
TRBD2	NA	TRBV5-1	15	TRBJ2-1	CASSPRLAGVQAQFF	TGCGCCAGCAGTCCTAGACTAGCGGGGGTACAGGCGCAGTTCTTC
NA	NA	TRBV6-6	12	TRBJ2-5	CASSGGPGTQYF	TGTGCCAGCAGTGGCGGGCCGGGGACCCAGTACTTC
TRBD1	few	TRBV14	15	TRBJ1-1	CASSRQGGLNTEAFF	TGTGCCAGCAGCCGACAGGGAGGATTGAACACTGAAGCTTTCTTT
NA	NA	TRBV28	14	TRBJ1-2	CASSPAGRAYGYTF	TGTGCCAGCAGCCCCGCGGGGCGGGCCTATGGCTACACCTTC
TRBD2	NA	TRBV5-5	16	TRBJ2-1	CASSPEGLAGIGEQFF	TGTGCCAGCAGCCCCGAAGGCCTAGCGGGAATTGGTGAGCAGTTCTTC
NA	NA	TRBV19	14	TRBJ2-6	CASSGGYGANVLTF	TGTGCCAGTAGTGGGGGCTATGGGGCCAACGTCCTGACTTTC
NA	once	TRBV19	14	TRBJ1-4	CASSPRGGREKLFF	TGTGCCAGTAGTCCGCGGGGCGGCAGAGAAAAACTGTTTTTT
NA	NA	TRBV4-1	17	TRBJ2-2	CASSHSNRVADTGELFF	TGCGCCAGCAGCCATTCAAACAGGGTGGCGGACACCGGGGAGCTGTTTTTT
TRBD2	NA	TRBV5-6	15	TRBJ2-5	CASSPGGRARETQYF	TGTGCCAGCAGCCCTGGCGGGAGGGCCCGAGAGACCCAGTACTTC
TRBD2	NA	TRBV7-7	15	TRBJ2-5	CASSLGSGRYETQYF	TGTGCCAGCAGCTTGGGGAGCGGGAGATACGAGACCCAGTACTTC
NA	once	TRBV7-2	13	TRBJ1-5	CASSLDSFQPQHF	TGTGCCAGCAGCTTAGACAGTTTTCAGCCCCAGCATTTT
TRBD2	NA	TRBV28	19	TRBJ2-1	CASSTQFMGGDYQYNEQFF	TGTGCCAGCAGTACGCAATTTATGGGGGGGGACTACCAATACAATGAGCAGTTCTTC
NA	NA	TRBV3-1/TRBV3-2	13	TRBJ1-6	CASSPNSLSPLHF	TGTGCCAGCAGCCCCAACAGCCTTTCACCCCTCCACTTT
NA	NA	TRBV7-2	14	TRBJ2-7	CASSLSGPLYEQYF	TGTGCCAGCAGCTTATCTGGGCCCCTCTACGAGCAGTACTTC
TRBD2	NA	TRBV29-1	14	TRBJ2-5	CSVGGLADWETQYF	TGCAGCGTTGGGGGACTAGCGGACTGGGAGACCCAGTACTTC
TRBD1	once	TRBV28	14	TRBJ1-4	CASSFRTGYEKLFF	TGTGCCAGCAGTTTCCGGACAGGGTATGAAAAACTGTTTTTT
TRBD2	NA	TRBV11-3	17	TRBJ2-1	CASSLAAGVASYNEQFF	TGTGCCAGCAGCTTAGCGGCGGGAGTCGCCTCCTACAATGAGCAGTTCTTC
NA	NA	TRBV4-3	14	TRBJ1-6	CASSQATGLPPLHF	TGCGCCAGCAGCCAAGCAACAGGATTGCCACCCCTCCACTTT
TRBD1	NA	TRBV7-3	12	TRBJ2-7	CASSRDRYEQYF	TGTGCCAGCAGCCGGGACAGGTACGAGCAGTACTTC
TRBD2	NA	TRBV7-9	15	TRBJ2-5	CASSLASGSRETQYF	TGTGCCAGCAGCTTAGCTAGCGGGAGTCGAGAGACCCAGTACTTC
NA	NA	TRBV12-3/TRBV12-4	12	TRBJ1-1	CASTLGNTEAFF	TGTGCCAGCACACTAGGGAACACTGAAGCTTTCTTT
NA	few	TRBV9	14	TRBJ1-1	CASSVVGGNTEAFF	TGTGCCAGCAGCGTAGTTGGGGGCAACACTGAAGCTTTCTTT
TRBD2	NA	TRBV19	16	TRBJ2-1	CASSGRRGSSYNEQFF	TGTGCCAGTAGCGGGCGGCGGGGGAGCTCCTACAATGAGCAGTTCTTC
NA	NA	TRBV27	14	TRBJ1-6	CASSPGVGNSPLHF	TGTGCCAGCAGCCCGGGGGTGGGGAATTCACCCCTCCACTTT
TRBD1	NA	TRBV15	16	TRBJ1-1	CATSVGTALGNTEAFF	TGTGCCACCAGCGTCGGGACAGCCCTGGGGAACACTGAAGCTTTCTTT
NA	NA	TRBV30	13	TRBJ1-6	CAWNRDSNSPLHF	TGTGCCTGGAACCGGGACTCTAATTCACCCCTCCACTTT
NA	NA	TRBV7-9	15	TRBJ1-2	CASSWGMDPGDGYTF	TGTGCCAGCAGCTGGGGAATGGACCCGGGGGACGGCTACACCTTC
TRBD2	NA	TRBV4-1	16	TRBJ2-2	CASSPSSGRNTGELFF	TGCGCCAGCAGCCCGAGCAGCGGGAGGAACACCGGGGAGCTGTTTTTT